Presented here are 17 T cell receptor beta chains from one specimen sequenced in a study of cytotoxic CD8 clonotypes in ibrutinib-treated CLL. Generated by immunoSEQ multiplex PCR, the TCRdb table keeps only in-frame clones and is missing some. The data contain about 49,000 clones, approximately 50% of them singletons. The material was PBMCs, obtained after 12 months of ibrutinib treatment. All receptors come from a human donor with chronic lymphocytic leukemia.

The DNA of the CDR3 is TGTGCCAGCAGCAAGTGGGGGGACGGAAAACTGTTTTTT. This encodes CASSKWGDGKLFF. This chain uses TRBV21-1 with TRBJ1-4. TRBV21-1 is reported as a pseudogene. The CDR3 runs to 13 residues.

There are a few counts of this clone. The rearrangement links TRBV6-6 to TRBJ2-7; the D gene is possibly TRBD1 (5 bases). The V gene lost 6 bases and the J gene lost 5 bases, with 20 bases spanning the gap. The CDR3 is made up of 15 amino acids. Germline assignment: CDR1 MNHNY and CDR2 SVGAGI (reference sequence). The CDR3 is CASRFTPGSENEQYF. The CDR3 bases are TGTGCCAGCAGATTCACCCCAGGGTCGGAGAACGAGCAGTACTTC.

The chain carries TRBV28 and TRBJ1-2; D call uncertain. Germline CDR1 and CDR2: MDHEN and SYDVKM. This CDR3 contains 11 residues. V shed 2 bases and J shed 7 bases, with 5 bases lying between them. Written as DNA, the CDR3 is TGTGCCAGCAGTTTACTGGGTGGCTACACCTTC. The encoded protein is CASSLLGGYTF.

This clone was counted a few times. The rearrangement joins TRBV7-9 to TRBJ2-1; 9 bases align to TRBD2. The CDR3 has 14 amino acids. Germline V gives CDR1 SEHNR, CDR2 FQNEAQ (reference sequence). The V and J ends lost 1 base and 9 bases, in that order; junction bases with no gene match: 4. CDR3 amino acids: CASSLGTSEGEQFF. Here the CDR3 DNA reads TGTGCCAGCAGCTTAGGGACTAGCGAGGGTGAGCAGTTCTTC.

The rearrangement links TRBV11-1 to TRBJ2-5; D is unclear. Per the germline V gene, CDR1 is SGHAT and CDR2 is FQDESV (reference sequence). With 3 bases removed from V and 5 bases from J, the gap between germline ends came to 19 bases. The CDR3 contains 16 residues. CDR3 bases: TGTGCCAGCAGCTTTGGTAGGCGCCTAGGAGAGGAGACCCAGTACTTC. Protein sequence: CASSFGRRLGEETQYF.

This sequence joins TRBV29-1 and TRBJ1-2; the match to TRBD1 covers 7 bases. V was clipped by 5 bases and J by 5 bases; unmatched bases: 11. Germline assignment: CDR1 SQVTM and CDR2 ANQGSEA. The CDR3 extends over 14 amino acids. Here the CDR3 reads CSVQRTGLGYGYTF. The CDR3 DNA reads TGCAGCGTTCAGAGGACAGGCTTAGGGTATGGCTACACCTTC.

The V call is TRBV6-5, the J call TRBJ1-5, with D unclear. Germline V gene data show CDR1 as MNHEY and CDR2 as SVGAGI. Trimming shortened V by 2 bases and J by 4 bases, and 3 bases separated the two germline ends. The CDR3 length is 12 residues. The CDR3 loop reads CASSYQNQPQHF. The CDR3 DNA reads as TGTGCCAGCAGTTACCAGAATCAGCCCCAGCATTTT.

This chain joins TRBV2 and TRBJ2-1; TRBD2 agrees at 10 bases. With 4 bases clipped from V and 7 bases from J, the junction kept 7 bases outside the gene matches. The CDR3 is 15 residues long. The germline V gene has CDR1 SNHLY and CDR2 FYNNEI. In DNA, the CDR3 is TGTGCCAGCAGTGTTAGGGCTAGCGGGAGTAATGAGCAGTTCTTC. Protein: CASSVRASGSNEQFF.

V gene TRBV5-4 combines with J gene TRBJ2-3, with unresolved D. The germline gives CDR1 SGHNT, CDR2 YYREEE (reference sequence). With 0 bases removed from V and 2 bases from J, the gap between germline ends came to 13 bases. This CDR3 comprises 16 residues. In DNA form, the CDR3 reads TGTGCCAGCAGCTTGGAGAGTAGCAGTCCCACAGATACGCAGTATTTT. It is translated as CASSLESSSPTDTQYF.

V usage is TRBV7-2 and J usage is TRBJ2-7, with 9 positions matching TRBD1. The CDR3 has 14 residues. Germline CDR1 SGHTA, CDR2 FQGNSA. After removal of 2 bases from V and 6 bases from J, the junction contained 5 bases not matched to a gene. The CDR3 spells CASSLKWDRVEQYF. DNA of the CDR3: TGTGCCAGCAGCTTAAAGTGGGACAGGGTCGAGCAGTACTTC.

The chain combines TRBV28 with TRBJ2-7; no clear D gene. V lost 4 bases, J lost 3 bases, and 10 bases lay in between. The CDR3 loop spans 13 amino acids. Germline CDR1 is MDHEN and CDR2 is SYDVKM. The CDR3 DNA reads TGTGCCAGCAGTTCCAACCACCTCTACGAGCAGTACTTC. As protein: CASSSNHLYEQYF.

This chain joins TRBV5-1 and TRBJ2-1, with TRBD2 identical over 7 bases. This CDR3 contains 16 residues. Germline V lookup: CDR1 SGHRS, CDR2 YFSETQ. After removal of 2 bases from V and 2 bases from J, the junction contained 7 bases not matched to a gene. Here the CDR3 reads CASSFGGGQAYNEQFF. The CDR3 bases are TGCGCCAGCAGCTTCGGGGGAGGGCAAGCCTACAATGAGCAGTTCTTC.

The chain links TRBV28 to TRBJ1-1, with D tentatively TRBD1 (5 bases). V was clipped by 1 base and J by 5 bases, with 17 bases between them. The CDR3 runs 16 residues. Germline lookup yields CDR1 MDHEN and CDR2 SYDVKM. CDR3 protein: CASSLFRAGRGTEAFF. The CDR3 DNA reads TGTGCCAGCAGTTTATTTAGGGCAGGGAGAGGGACTGAAGCTTTCTTT. Together with reference TRBV28 and TRBJ1-1, the CDR3 gives the full variable domain: DVKVTQSSRYLVKRTGEKVFLECVQDMDHENMFWYRQDPGLGLRLIYFSYDVKMKEKGDIPEGYSVSREKKERFSLILESASTNQTSMYLCASSLFRAGRGTEAFFGQGTRLTVV.

The chain links TRBV27 to TRBJ1-5, with D maybe TRBD1 (5 bases). CDR3 size: 14 residues. Between the trimmed V and J ends, which lost 2 bases and 3 bases, there was a span of 8 bases. CDR1 is MNHEY and CDR2 is SMNVEV in the germline V gene (reference sequence). CDR3 sequence: CASSLGGNNQPQHF. The CDR3 nucleotides are TGTGCCAGCAGTTTAGGGGGAAACAATCAGCCCCAGCATTTT.

This chain connects TRBV2 to TRBJ1-1; maybe TRBD1 (6 bases). Germline loops: CDR1 SNHLY, CDR2 FYNNEI. Trimming removed 10 bases at V and 4 bases at J, with 13 bases between. This CDR3 is built from 12 residues. Here the CDR3 DNA reads TGTGCCACCCAAGGGGGTTTCACTGAAGCTTTCTTT. It is translated as CATQGGFTEAFF.

The rearrangement links TRBV28 to TRBJ2-7, with TRBD2 matching over 8 bases. With V trimmed by 3 bases and J by 3 bases, 4 bases remained unmatched. The CDR3 extends over 14 amino acids. Germline CDR1 and CDR2: MDHEN and SYDVKM. The CDR3 sequence: CASSFIREGYEQYF. The CDR3 region has the DNA TGTGCCAGCAGTTTTATCCGGGAGGGCTACGAGCAGTACTTC. Using reference TRBV28 and TRBJ2-7 for the parts outside the CDR3, the full variable domain is DVKVTQSSRYLVKRTGEKVFLECVQDMDHENMFWYRQDPGLGLRLIYFSYDVKMKEKGDIPEGYSVSREKKERFSLILESASTNQTSMYLCASSFIREGYEQYFGPGTRLTVT.

The chain joins TRBV7-3 to TRBJ2-5; D gene unclear. The end of the DNA is better explained by TRBJ2-7, so the J call may be wrong. Germline V gene sequence: CDR1 SGHTA, CDR2 FQGTGA. The CDR3 contains 14 residues. The CDR3 region is CASSLKHGSYEQYF. For the CDR3, the DNA is TGTGCCAGCAGCTTAAAGCACGGTTCCTACGAGCAGTACTTC.